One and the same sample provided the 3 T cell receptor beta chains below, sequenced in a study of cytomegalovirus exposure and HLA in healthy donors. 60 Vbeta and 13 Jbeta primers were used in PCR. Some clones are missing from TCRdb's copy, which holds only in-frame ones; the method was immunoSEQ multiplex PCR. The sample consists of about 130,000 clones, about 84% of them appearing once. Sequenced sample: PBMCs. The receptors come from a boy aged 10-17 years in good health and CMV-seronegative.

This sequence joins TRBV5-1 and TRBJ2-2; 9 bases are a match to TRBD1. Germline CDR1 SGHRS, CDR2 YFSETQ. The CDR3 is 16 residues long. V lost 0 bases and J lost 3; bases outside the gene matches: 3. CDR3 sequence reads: CASSLAGQGYTGELFF. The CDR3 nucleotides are TGCGCCAGCAGCTTGGCGGGACAGGGTTACACCGGGGAGCTGTTTTTT.

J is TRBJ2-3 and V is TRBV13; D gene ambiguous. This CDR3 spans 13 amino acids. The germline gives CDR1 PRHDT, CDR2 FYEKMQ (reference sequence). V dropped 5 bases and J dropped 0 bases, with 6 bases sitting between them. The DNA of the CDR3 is TGTGCCAGCAGCCCGCTAAGCACAGATACGCAGTATTTT. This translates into CASSPLSTDTQYF.

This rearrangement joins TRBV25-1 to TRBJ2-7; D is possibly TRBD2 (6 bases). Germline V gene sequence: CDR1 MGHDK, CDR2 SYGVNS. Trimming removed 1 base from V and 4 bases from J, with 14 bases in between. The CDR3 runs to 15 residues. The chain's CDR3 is CASSEFGSYGYEQYF. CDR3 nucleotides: TGTGCCAGCAGTGAATTCGGGAGTTATGGTTACGAGCAGTACTTC.